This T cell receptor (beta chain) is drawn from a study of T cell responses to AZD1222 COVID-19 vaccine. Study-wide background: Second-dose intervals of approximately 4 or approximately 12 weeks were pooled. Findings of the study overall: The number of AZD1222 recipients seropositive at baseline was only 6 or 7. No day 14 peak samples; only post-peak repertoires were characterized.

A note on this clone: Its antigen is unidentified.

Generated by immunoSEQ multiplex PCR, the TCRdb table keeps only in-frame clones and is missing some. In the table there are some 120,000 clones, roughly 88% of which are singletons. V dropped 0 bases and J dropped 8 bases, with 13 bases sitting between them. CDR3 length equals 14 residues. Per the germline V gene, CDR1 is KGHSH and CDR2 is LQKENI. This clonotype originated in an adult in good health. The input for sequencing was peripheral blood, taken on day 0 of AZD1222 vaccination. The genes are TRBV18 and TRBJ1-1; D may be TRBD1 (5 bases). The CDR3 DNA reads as TGTGCCAGCTCACCACCGAGGCAGGGAGGGGAAGCTTTCTTT. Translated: CASSPPRQGGEAFF.